The next 8 T cell receptor beta chains were all read from a single sample in a study of cytomegalovirus exposure and HLA in healthy donors. PCR amplification relied on 60 Vbeta primers (plus 13 Jbeta primers). Generated by immunoSEQ multiplex PCR, the TCRdb table keeps only in-frame clones and is missing some. The sample holds 150,000 to 200,000 clones; 79% are singletons and the top ten take 1.6%. Sequencing used PBMCs. The receptors shown here come from a woman in her forties or fifties in good health and CMV-seronegative.

The CDR3: CASRHNRGRRYEQYF. CDR3 nucleotides: TGTGCCAGCAGGCACAACAGGGGGCGCAGGTACGAGCAGTACTTC. The J gene is TRBJ2-7, the V gene TRBV5-6, with 9 bases fitting TRBD1. CDR3 size: 15 residues. Germline assignment: CDR1 SGHDT and CDR2 YYEEEE. The V segment lost 5 bases and the J segment 4 bases; nucleotides outside the gene matches: 10.

The rearrangement uses TRBV20-1 and TRBJ2-7, with D unresolved. Germline CDR1 is DFQATT and CDR2 is SNEGSKA (reference sequence). CDR3 length: 11 residues. With 4 bases removed from V and 3 bases from J, the gap between germline ends came to 7 bases. The CDR3 spells CSAIDRYEQYF. CDR3 bases: TGCAGTGCTATAGACCGCTACGAGCAGTACTTC.

The CDR3: CASSAGSTFSYEQYF. The CDR3 DNA reads TGCGCCAGCAGTGCCGGGAGCACCTTCTCCTACGAGCAGTACTTC. The rearrangement uses TRBV5-1 and TRBJ2-7; D perhaps matches TRBD2 (6 bases). The ends were cut back, 5 bases at V and 0 bases at J, with 15 bases in the middle. CDR1 and CDR2 (germline): SGHRS, YFSETQ. The CDR3 spans 15 residues.

This clone was detected only a few times. In DNA form, the CDR3 reads TGTGCCAGCAGTTCACAGGGGGCGCCCCCTGAAGCTTTCTTT. It yields the protein CASSSQGAPPEAFF. The chain carries TRBV5-6 and TRBJ1-1; 9 nucleotides line up with TRBD1. This CDR3 region has 14 residues. With 5 bases clipped from V and 6 bases from J, the junction kept 8 bases outside the gene matches. CDR1 and CDR2 (germline): SGHDT, YYEEEE.

The chain is built from TRBV6-6 and TRBJ2-3; 7 positions agree with TRBD1. The ends lost 4 bases at V and 2 bases at J; junction bases unmatched: 3. Germline V gene sequence: CDR1 MNHNY, CDR2 SVGAGI (reference sequence). There are 14 residues in the CDR3. The CDR3 DNA is TGTGCCAGCAGTTTTACAGGGGTCACAGATACGCAGTATTTT. It translates to CASSFTGVTDTQYF.

The chain carries TRBV4-1 and TRBJ2-5; 8 positions match TRBD1. Germline V lookup: CDR1 MGHRA, CDR2 YSYEKL. J lost 5 bases, V lost 4 bases, and 9 bases had no gene match. CDR3 length equals 15 residues. For the CDR3, the DNA is TGCGCCAGCAGCCCAGAGGACAGGGTAAGGGAGACCCAGTACTTC. Protein: CASSPEDRVRETQYF.

A single count supports this clone. The chain has TRBV2 and TRBJ2-1, with 9 nucleotides matching TRBD2. V was pared by 2 bases and J by 6 bases, with 5 bases of the junction left unmatched. The CDR3 loop spans 15 amino acids. Germline loops: CDR1 SNHLY, CDR2 FYNNEI. The CDR3 DNA reads as TGTGCCAGCAGTGAAAGGCTAGCGGGGACCAATGAGCAGTTCTTC. Translation gives CASSERLAGTNEQFF.

The chain recombines TRBV14 with TRBJ1-2; 7 nucleotides match TRBD1. This CDR3 is 17 amino acids long. The V gene's germline CDR1 is SGHDN and CDR2 FVKESK. Germline trimming cut 1 base from V and 8 bases from J; bases unmatched to any gene: 16. In nucleotides, the CDR3 is TGTGCCAGCAGCCAAGTATCTGATCGGTACCGGACAGGAGGCTACACCTTC. It codes for CASSQVSDRYRTGGYTF.